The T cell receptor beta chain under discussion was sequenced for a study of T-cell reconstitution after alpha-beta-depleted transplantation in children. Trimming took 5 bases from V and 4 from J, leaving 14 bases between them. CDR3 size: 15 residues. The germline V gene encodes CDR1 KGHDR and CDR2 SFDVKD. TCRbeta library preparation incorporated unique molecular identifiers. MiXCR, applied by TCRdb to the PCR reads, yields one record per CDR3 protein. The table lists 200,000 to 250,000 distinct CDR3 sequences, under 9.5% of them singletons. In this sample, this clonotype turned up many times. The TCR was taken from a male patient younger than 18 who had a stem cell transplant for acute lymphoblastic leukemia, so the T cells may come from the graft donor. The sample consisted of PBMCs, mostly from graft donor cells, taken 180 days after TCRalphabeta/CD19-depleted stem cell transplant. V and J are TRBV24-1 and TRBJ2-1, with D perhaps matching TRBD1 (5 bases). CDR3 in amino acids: CATSGRQGSYNEQFF. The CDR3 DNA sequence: TGTGCCACCAGTGGAAGGCAGGGATCGTACAATGAGCAGTTCTTC.